Listed here is a single T cell receptor (beta chain). The antigen is unknown. This sample is part of a study of T cell responses to AZD1222 COVID-19 vaccine. Broader study findings: A reported finding is that nearly half of spike-specific TCRs target unmutated variant regions. Baseline antibody screening turned up just six or seven seropositive AZD1222 recipients.

Using immunoSEQ multiplex PCR, the repertoire was profiled, and TCRdb retains in-frame clones only, with some absent. Among around 99,000 clones, about 90% were seen once, and the ten largest hold less than 6%. Samples with a second dose at about 4 or about 12 weeks were pooled together. The clonotype was recovered from an adult who received the AZD1222 COVID-19 vaccine. The sequencing here drew on peripheral blood, taken 28 days after the second AZD1222 dose.

The CDR3: CASSLYKGQEAFF. In DNA, the CDR3 is TGTGCCAGCAGCTTATATAAGGGGCAGGAAGCTTTCTTT. The V call is TRBV7-2, the J call TRBJ1-1, with D tentatively TRBD1 (5 bases). V was trimmed by 2 bases and J by 8 bases, leaving 12 bases between them. CDR3 length equals 13 residues. From germline, CDR1 is SGHTA and CDR2 FQGNSA.